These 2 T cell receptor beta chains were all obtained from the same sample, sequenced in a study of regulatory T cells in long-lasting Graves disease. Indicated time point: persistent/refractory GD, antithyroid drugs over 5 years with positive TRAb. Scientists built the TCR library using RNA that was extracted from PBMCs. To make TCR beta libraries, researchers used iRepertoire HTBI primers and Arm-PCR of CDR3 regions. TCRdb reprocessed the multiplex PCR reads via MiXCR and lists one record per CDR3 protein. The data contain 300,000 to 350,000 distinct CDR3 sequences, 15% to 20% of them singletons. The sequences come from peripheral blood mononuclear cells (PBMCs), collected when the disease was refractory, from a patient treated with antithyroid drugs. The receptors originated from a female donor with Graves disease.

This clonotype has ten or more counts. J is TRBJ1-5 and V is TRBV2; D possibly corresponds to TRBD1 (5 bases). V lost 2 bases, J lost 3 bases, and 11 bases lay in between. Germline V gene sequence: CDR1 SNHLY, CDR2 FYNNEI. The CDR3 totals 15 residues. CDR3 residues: CASSETGGDNQPQHF. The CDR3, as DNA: TGTGCCAGCAGTGAAACCGGAGGGGACAATCAGCCCCAGCATTTT.

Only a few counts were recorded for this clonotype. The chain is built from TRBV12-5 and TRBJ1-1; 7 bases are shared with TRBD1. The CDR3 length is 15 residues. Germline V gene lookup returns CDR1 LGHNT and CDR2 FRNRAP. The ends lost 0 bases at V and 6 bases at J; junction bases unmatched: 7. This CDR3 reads CASGLVLGGMAEAFF. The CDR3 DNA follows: TGTGCTAGTGGTTTGGTACTAGGGGGCATGGCTGAAGCTTTCTTT.